This T cell receptor beta chain was observed in a study of blood T cell repertoires in COVID-19. Across the whole study: Acute-phase and convalescent COVID-19 samples originated in the United States, Italy and Spain. In each case, the material was cDNA or gDNA derived from T cells, B-cell-depleted T cells, or PBMCs.

Profiling relied on immunoSEQ multiplex PCR, and the TCRdb table lists in-frame clones only, not all of them. The table includes approximately 200,000 clones, around 88% detected once. CDR3 length equals 14 residues. Germline CDR1 MNHEY, CDR2 SVGAGI. J was trimmed by 7 bases and V by 2 bases; bases with no gene match: 7. Self-reported history from a screening survey and questionnaire set each donor's cohort. The TCR sequence derives from a woman aged 30 to 39 who had been exposed to COVID-19. Sequences were obtained from PBMCs or T cells enriched from blood (not recorded which). The J gene is TRBJ2-7, the V gene TRBV6-5; 8 bases line up with TRBD1. The CDR3 nucleotides read TGTGCCAGCAGTTACGGGACAGGCACGAGGGAGCAGTACTTC. Amino acids: CASSYGTGTREQYF.